The 29 T cell receptor beta chains below were found in one sample sequenced in a study of blood T cell repertoires in COVID-19. Assay used: immunoSEQ multiplex PCR; TCRdb lists only in-frame clones, some missing. The sample shows roughly 200,000 clones, about 85% of them seen only once. The sequencing input was peripheral blood. The receptors originated from a woman of 80 years or more with acute or convalescent COVID-19.

The J gene is TRBJ1-2, the V gene TRBV6-5; TRBD1 agrees at 11 bases. Trimming at V came to 4 bases and at J to 7 bases, leaving 5 bases not matched to a gene. Germline CDR1 MNHEY, CDR2 SVGAGI. The CDR3 length is 14 residues. Here the CDR3 reads CASSFGQGAGGYTF. CDR3 bases: TGTGCCAGCAGTTTTGGACAGGGGGCGGGTGGCTACACCTTC.

The genes are TRBV6-6 and TRBJ2-5; D is perhaps TRBD2 (7 bases). V lost 5 bases and J 4 bases, leaving 23 bases between the germline ends. Per germline, CDR1 MNHNY and CDR2 SVGAGI (reference sequence). CDR3 length: 17 amino acids. CDR3 sequence (DNA): TGTGCCAGCAGTCGAGGGTGGGGGGGCGCGATTGGAGAGACCCAGTACTTC. It yields the protein CASSRGWGGAIGETQYF.

A note on this clone: At one boundary the junction diverges from the germline segment, which might be a read error. The rearrangement joins TRBV2 to TRBJ1-2, with D uncertain. The CDR3 contains 11 residues. Per the germline V gene, CDR1 is SNHLY and CDR2 is FYNNEI. CDR3 DNA: TGTGCCAGCAGTGAAGCTCGGAGGGAGGTCTTC. Translation: CASSEARREVF.

The chain carries TRBV9 and TRBJ2-1, with 8 bases lining up with TRBD2. The CDR3 is 16 amino acids. Looked up from germline, CDR1 is SGDLS and CDR2 is YYNGEE. Trimming removed 2 bases from V and 4 bases from J; junction bases left unmatched: 8. The DNA of the CDR3 is TGTGCCAGCAGCGTCACGGGAGGGAGGACTTACAATGAGCAGTTCTTC. Protein: CASSVTGGRTYNEQFF.

This rearrangement joins TRBV10-1 to TRBJ2-3; D is perhaps TRBD1 (6 bases). Germline V gene data show CDR1 as WNHNN and CDR2 as SYGVQD (reference sequence). CDR3 length: 14 amino acids. V lost 3 bases and J lost 7, with 14 bases in between. The CDR3 protein is CASSEEAGVNTQYF. The CDR3 DNA reads TGCGCCAGCAGTGAAGAGGCAGGGGTAAATACGCAGTATTTT.

The V gene is TRBV18, the J gene TRBJ2-7; 11 nucleotides agree with TRBD2. V was pared by 0 bases and J by 2 bases, with 3 bases of the junction left unmatched. This CDR3 has 16 residues. Germline CDR1 and CDR2: KGHSH and LQKENI. The CDR3 DNA is TGTGCCAGCTCACCACCGGTAGCGGGAGGGACCTACGAGCAGTACTTC. Translating it yields CASSPPVAGGTYEQYF.

The gene calls are TRBV2 and TRBJ2-1; 9 bases are shared with TRBD1. Losses at the gene ends were 7 bases for V and 9 bases for J; bases not matched to a gene: 16. The CDR3 contains 16 residues. Germline CDR1 is SNHLY and CDR2 is FYNNEI. The CDR3, as DNA: TGTGCCAGCACAAGAGACGGGGACAGGGCTTTTCGTGAGCAGTTCTTC. Protein sequence: CASTRDGDRAFREQFF.

The V gene is TRBV7-9, the J gene TRBJ2-5, with TRBD2 identical over 9 bases. The CDR3 has 15 amino acids. Per the germline V gene, CDR1 is SEHNR and CDR2 is FQNEAQ (reference sequence). V dropped 5 bases and J dropped 4; count of bases not matched to a gene: 8. This CDR3 is CASSRSPGLAETQYF. CDR3 DNA sequence: TGTGCCAGCAGCCGAAGCCCGGGACTAGCAGAGACCCAGTACTTC.

This chain links TRBV19 with TRBJ1-5; D not certain. The CDR3 length is 16 residues. Germline CDR1 reads LNHDA; CDR2 reads SQIVND (reference sequence). V was shortened by 7 bases and J by 0 bases, with 16 bases between the two germline ends. For the CDR3, the DNA is TGTGCCAGTACGGCTTTGGGCAGGTATAGCAATCAGCCCCAGCATTTT. Amino acids: CASTALGRYSNQPQHF.

The chain links TRBV29-1 to TRBJ2-3; 7 bases fit TRBD2. V shed 2 bases, J shed 6 bases, and the junction held 5 bases outside the gene matches. CDR1 SQVTM and CDR2 ANQGSEA come from the germline V gene. The CDR3 covers 13 residues. The CDR3 loop reads CSVERTRTDTQYF. CDR3 coding DNA: TGCAGCGTTGAACGGACTAGGACGGATACGCAGTATTTT.

Turning to this clone: The same CDR3 arises from other DNA sequences in this sample as well. This rearrangement joins TRBV7-8 to TRBJ2-7; 7 bases are a match to TRBD1. The J segment lost 4 bases and the V segment lost 5 bases, leaving 2 bases of the junction unmatched. Germline lookup yields CDR1 SGHVS and CDR2 FQNEAQ. There are 12 residues in the CDR3. The CDR3 DNA sequence: TGTGCCAGCAGCCTACAGGGGTACGAGCAGTACTTC. This encodes CASSLQGYEQYF. Together with reference TRBV7-8 and TRBJ2-7, the CDR3 gives the full variable domain: GAGVSQSPRYKVAKRGQDVALRCDPISGHVSLFWYQQALGQGPEFLTYFQNEAQLDKSGLPSDRFFAERPEGSVSTLKIQRTQQEDSAVYLCASSLQGYEQYFGPGTRLTVT.

This rearrangement joins TRBV6-2 or TRBV6-3 to TRBJ1-2, with 7 bases aligning to TRBD1. V lost 2 bases, J lost 4 bases, and 13 bases stayed unmatched. This CDR3 has 17 residues. Germline loops: CDR1 MNHEY, CDR2 SVGEGT. The CDR3 DNA follows: TGTGCCAGCAGTTACGCCCAACAGGGGTTTGACCCCTATGGCTACACCTTC. It translates to CASSYAQQGFDPYGYTF.

The rearrangement uses TRBV19 and TRBJ2-2, with D possibly being TRBD2 (5 bases). Germline V CDR1 and CDR2: LNHDA, SQIVND (reference sequence). Trimming cost V 3 bases and J 8 bases, with 16 bases left between them. The CDR3 consists of 15 residues. DNA for the CDR3: TGTGCCAGTAGTATTCCCCTCACCGGAGGAGGGGAGCTGTTTTTT. This translates into CASSIPLTGGGELFF.

J is TRBJ1-1 and V is TRBV2, with D maybe TRBD1 (6 bases). Germline V gene data show CDR1 as SNHLY and CDR2 as FYNNEI. Trimming left V 6 bases short and J 5 bases short, with 19 bases between. The CDR3 extends over 15 amino acids. The DNA of the CDR3 is TGTGCCAGCAGAGTGGGACACCTCCTGGGTACTGAAGCTTTCTTT. Translation gives CASRVGHLLGTEAFF.

V usage is TRBV5-1 and J usage is TRBJ2-7; 13 bases are a match to TRBD2. The V segment lost 4 bases and the J segment 0 bases; nucleotides outside the gene matches: 10. CDR1 is SGHRS, CDR2 YFSETQ, per germline. This CDR3 has 18 amino acids. DNA for the CDR3: TGCGCCAGCAGCGTGGGACTAGCGGGGCCCCTAAGCTCCTACGAGCAGTACTTC. It translates to CASSVGLAGPLSSYEQYF.

The rearrangement links TRBV6-2 or TRBV6-3 to TRBJ2-3; D is unclear. The V gene lost 2 bases and the J gene lost 5 bases, with 8 bases spanning the gap. CDR1 and CDR2 from the germline V gene are MNHEY and SVGEGT. The CDR3 consists of 13 residues. In nucleotides, the CDR3 is TGTGCCAGCAGTTACGTTGGCCGAGATACGCAGTATTTT. Its translation: CASSYVGRDTQYF.

The V call is TRBV7-3, the J call TRBJ2-2; 11 nucleotides line up with TRBD2. V lost 4 bases to trimming and J lost 6 bases; unmatched junction nucleotides: 7. From germline, CDR1 is SGHTA and CDR2 FQGTGA. The CDR3 is 16 amino acids. The DNA for the CDR3 is TGTGCCAGCAGCTCCTTAGCGGGAGGGCCCTCCGGGGAGCTGTTTTTT. This encodes CASSSLAGGPSGELFF.

The table lists this clone with a count of one. The V and J genes are TRBV28 and TRBJ2-3; D is undetermined. Germline CDR1 reads MDHEN; CDR2 reads SYDVKM. Deletions cut 7 bases from V and 8 bases from J, with 16 bases between. The length of the CDR3 is 13 residues. CDR3 loop: CASTAGSASTQYF. The DNA for the CDR3 is TGTGCCAGCACTGCAGGTAGTGCGAGTACGCAGTATTTT.

J is TRBJ2-3 and V is TRBV6-1; D unresolved. Trimming pared 0 bases from V and 5 bases from J, leaving 15 bases between. The length of the CDR3 is 16 residues. Germline-derived CDR1 and CDR2 are MNHNS and SASEGT. CDR3 nucleotides: TGTGCCAGCAGTGAAGCGCAAGCGTCGGCGGTAGATACGCAGTATTTT. Protein: CASSEAQASAVDTQYF.

This clone came up once. Other DNA sequences in this sample translate to the same CDR3. V is TRBV18 and J is TRBJ2-7; weak D call: TRBD1 (7 bases). V dropped 4 bases and J dropped 2 bases, with 12 bases sitting between them. The germline gives CDR1 KGHSH, CDR2 LQKENI. This CDR3 has 14 amino acids. The CDR3 loop is CASSRAGGTYEQYF. CDR3 nucleotide sequence: TGTGCCAGCTCACGGGCAGGGGGGACCTACGAGCAGTACTTC. The variable domain in full, completed from reference TRBV18 and TRBJ2-7, reads NAGVMQNPRHLVRRRGQEARLRCSPMKGHSHVYWYRQLPEEGLKFMVYLQKENIIDESGMPKERFSAEFPKEGPSILRIQQVVRGDSAAYFCASSRAGGTYEQYFGPGTRLTVT.

This clone was observed once. V gene TRBV2 combines with J gene TRBJ2-3, with D possibly being TRBD1 (6 bases). Trimming shortened V by 6 bases and J by 0 bases, and 16 bases separated the two germline ends. The CDR3 length is 16 residues. CDR1 and CDR2 from the germline V gene are SNHLY and FYNNEI. The CDR3 is CASSLRRGSSTDTQYF. In DNA, the CDR3 is TGTGCCAGCAGCCTTAGAAGGGGGTCAAGCACAGATACGCAGTATTTT.

The chain recombines TRBV12-3 or TRBV12-4 with TRBJ2-5, with 7 bases aligning to TRBD2. J was trimmed by 1 base and V by 4 bases; bases with no gene match: 0. This CDR3 spans 13 amino acids. As DNA, the CDR3 is TGTGCCAGCAGTTGGACTAGCCAAGAGACCCAGTACTTC. This gives the protein CASSWTSQETQYF.

The V gene is TRBV30, the J gene TRBJ1-4, with no clear D. The CDR3 consists of 13 residues. Trimming removed 7 bases at V and 0 bases at J, with 9 bases between. Germline CDR1 and CDR2: GTSNPN and SVGIG (reference sequence). The CDR3 DNA is TGTGCCTCCGCCGGGGCAACTAATGAAAAACTGTTTTTT. Amino acid sequence: CASAGATNEKLFF.

This clone showed up just a few times. The chain is built from TRBV7-8 and TRBJ1-4, with TRBD1 identical over 9 bases. With V trimmed by 6 bases and J by 6 bases, 5 bases remained unmatched. Germline CDR1 and CDR2: SGHVS and FQNEAQ. This CDR3 contains 14 residues. This chain's CDR3 is CASRDRGPYEKLFF. CDR3 nucleotide sequence: TGTGCCAGCAGGGACAGGGGCCCTTATGAAAAACTGTTTTTT.

The chain has TRBV29-1 and TRBJ1-2, with a weak D call TRBD1 (5 bases). The CDR3 extends over 11 amino acids. V was cut by 3 bases and J by 5 bases, with 7 bases left in between. The V gene's germline CDR1 is SQVTM and CDR2 ANQGSEA. This CDR3 is CSVDPGYGYTF. CDR3 in DNA: TGCAGCGTTGATCCAGGGTATGGCTACACCTTC.

The chain has TRBV30 and TRBJ1-5, with D perhaps matching TRBD1 (5 bases). V dropped 3 bases and J dropped 0 bases, with 12 bases sitting between them. The CDR3 runs 15 residues. The germline CDR1 and CDR2 sequences are GTSNPN and SVGIG (reference sequence). The CDR3 loop is CAWSRRGSSNQPQHF. The CDR3, as DNA: TGTGCCTGGAGCCGTCGGGGGAGTAGCAATCAGCCCCAGCATTTT.

This chain links TRBV7-9 with TRBJ2-1; the D gene is possibly TRBD2 (6 bases). CDR1 is SEHNR, CDR2 FQNEAQ, per germline (reference sequence). This CDR3 spans 13 amino acids. The V end lost 4 bases, the J end lost 6 bases, and 10 bases lay between the germline ends. As DNA, the CDR3 is TGTGCCAGCAGCTCGGACTACCGCAATGAGCAGTTCTTC. This encodes CASSSDYRNEQFF.

This chain joins TRBV6-5 and TRBJ2-7; 9 bases are a match to TRBD1. Germline CDR1 MNHEY, CDR2 SVGAGI. This CDR3 is built from 13 residues. With 7 bases clipped from V and 7 bases from J, the junction kept 8 bases outside the gene matches. CDR3 sequence (DNA): TGTGCCAGCAATCAACAGGGGGCGAGGGAGCAGTACTTC. As protein: CASNQQGAREQYF.

The chain has TRBV4-3 and TRBJ2-7; TRBD1 matches at 10 bases. Germline V gene lookup returns CDR1 LGHNA and CDR2 YSLEER. Losses at the gene ends were 1 base for V and 3 bases for J; bases not matched to a gene: 3. The CDR3 has 15 residues. CDR3 region: CASSQAGTGDYEQYF. In nucleotides, the CDR3 is TGCGCCAGCAGCCAAGCCGGGACAGGGGACTACGAGCAGTACTTC.